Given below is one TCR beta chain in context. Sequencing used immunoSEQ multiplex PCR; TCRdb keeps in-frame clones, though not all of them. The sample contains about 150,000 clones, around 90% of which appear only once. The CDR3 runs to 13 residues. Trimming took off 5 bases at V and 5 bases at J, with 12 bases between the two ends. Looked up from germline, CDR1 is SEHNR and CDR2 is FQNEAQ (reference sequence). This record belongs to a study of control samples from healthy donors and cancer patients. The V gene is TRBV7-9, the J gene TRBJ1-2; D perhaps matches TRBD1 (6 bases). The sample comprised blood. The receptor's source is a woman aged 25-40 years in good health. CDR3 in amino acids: CASSPDRKYGYTF. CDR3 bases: TGTGCCAGCAGCCCCGACAGGAAGTATGGCTACACCTTC.